The next 17 T cell receptor beta chains were all read from a single sample in a study of CD8+CD57+ T cells in acquired aplastic anemia. Genomic DNA acted as the template from which TCR beta VDJ combination and CDR3 sequence profiling were carried out. MiXCR, applied by TCRdb to the reads, yields one record per CDR3 protein. The sample contains around 150,000 distinct CDR3 sequences, approximately 41% of which appear only once. Sequencing was carried out using sorted CD4+, CD8+, or CD8+CD57+ T cells (not recorded which) from PBMCs. The receptors come from a human donor in good health, serving as a control.

Worth noting for this clonotype: A much larger clone lies a single base off, so this may be a read error. The chain has TRBV3-1 and TRBJ2-3; D unclear. Trimming took 4 bases from V and 10 from J, leaving 15 bases between them. CDR1 LGHDT and CDR2 YNNKEL come from the germline V gene (reference sequence). This CDR3 has 13 amino acids. CDR3 loop: CASSRDSLSAQYF. Written as DNA, the CDR3 is TGTGCCAGCAGCCGAGATTCTCTGAGTGCGCAGTATTTT.

This clonotype occurred many times. The chain uses TRBV7-9 and TRBJ1-4; tentative D call: TRBD1 (6 bases). Per germline, CDR1 SEHNR and CDR2 FQNEAQ (reference sequence). The ends were cut back, 0 bases at V and 8 bases at J, with 13 bases in the middle. This CDR3 has 15 residues. The CDR3: CASSLASGGVEKLFF. The DNA for the CDR3 is TGTGCCAGCAGCTTAGCCTCGGGGGGCGTCGAAAAACTGTTTTTT.

The chain is built from TRBV19 and TRBJ1-2; D uncertain. This CDR3 is 13 amino acids long. The germline V and J ends were trimmed by 5 bases and 8 bases, with 15 bases remaining between them. Per germline, CDR1 LNHDA and CDR2 SQIVND (reference sequence). This CDR3 is CASSPTGREGYTF. The CDR3 DNA is TGTGCCAGTAGTCCCACGGGTAGGGAAGGCTACACCTTC.

The chain carries TRBV30 and TRBJ2-2; D is unresolved. Trimming left V 5 bases short and J 6 bases short, with 16 bases between. This CDR3 is 14 amino acids long. Germline V gene data show CDR1 as GTSNPN and CDR2 as SVGIG (reference sequence). The CDR3 DNA is TGTGCCTGGGCCCAGTACAACGCCCCCGGGGAGCTGTTTTTT. Translated, it gives CAWAQYNAPGELFF.

This clonotype was recorded many times. V and J are TRBV7-9 and TRBJ2-3, with 10 bases identical to TRBD2. This CDR3 comprises 14 residues. CDR1 SEHNR and CDR2 FQNEAQ come from the germline V gene (reference sequence). The V and J ends lost 3 bases and 5 bases, in that order; junction bases with no gene match: 2. The CDR3 DNA is TGTGCCAGCAGCTTTAGCGGGGGGAAAGATACGCAGTATTTT. Amino acid sequence: CASSFSGGKDTQYF.

This clonotype was seen a single time. The chain recombines TRBV7-3 with TRBJ2-3; TRBD2 agrees at 7 bases. In germline, CDR1 is SGHTA, CDR2 FQGTGA. The V segment lost 1 base and the J segment 2 bases; nucleotides outside the gene matches: 3. The CDR3 loop spans 15 amino acids. The CDR3 is CASSLSGGDTDTQYF. DNA of the CDR3: TGTGCCAGCAGCTTAAGTGGGGGGGACACAGATACGCAGTATTTT.

This clonotype was recorded many times. This chain links TRBV7-8 with TRBJ1-1; D is undetermined. Germline V gives CDR1 SGHVS, CDR2 FQNEAQ. Deletions cut 5 bases from V and 11 bases from J, with 12 bases between. The CDR3 is 11 amino acids. CDR3: CASSNSIGAFF. The CDR3 nucleotides are TGTGCCAGCAGCAATTCAATCGGGGCTTTCTTT.

This clonotype was seen ten or more times. This rearrangement joins TRBV19 to TRBJ1-5, with 9 bases lining up with TRBD1. J was trimmed by 4 bases and V by 3 bases; bases with no gene match: 7. This CDR3 has 16 residues. CDR1 and CDR2 from the germline V gene are LNHDA and SQIVND (reference sequence). The CDR3 loop reads CASSMSTGGVNQPQHF. In DNA, the CDR3 is TGTGCCAGTAGTATGAGCACAGGGGGCGTTAATCAGCCCCAGCATTTT.

J is TRBJ2-6 and V is TRBV5-6; the D is unclear. The V end lost 0 bases, the J end lost 4 bases, and 11 bases lay between the germline ends. Germline CDR1 is SGHDT and CDR2 is YYEEEE. This CDR3 contains 16 residues. CDR3 nucleotide sequence: TGTGCCAGCAGCTTGGGACCTCGAACAGGGGCCAACGTCCTGACTTTC. This codes for CASSLGPRTGANVLTF. Together with reference TRBV5-6 and TRBJ2-6, the CDR3 gives the full variable domain: DAGVTQSPTHLIKTRGQQVTLRCSPKSGHDTVSWYQQALGQGPQFIFQYYEEEERQRGNFPDRFSGHQFPNYSSELNVNALLLGDSALYLCASSLGPRTGANVLTFGAGSRLTVL.

The chain recombines TRBV27 with TRBJ2-1; 10 bases align to TRBD2. This CDR3 has 17 residues. Unmatched junction bases numbered 12, after V lost 3 bases and J lost 7 bases. Germline loops: CDR1 MNHEY, CDR2 SMNVEV (reference sequence). In DNA, the CDR3 is TGTGCCAGCAGTTTCCACACAGCGGGGGGGGCTCGGAATGAGCAGTTCTTC. Amino acids: CASSFHTAGGARNEQFF.

This clonotype was counted ten times or more. The rearrangement joins TRBV19 to TRBJ2-1; D is ambiguous. Germline CDR1 is LNHDA and CDR2 is SQIVND (reference sequence). This CDR3 has 14 residues. V shed 3 bases and J shed 7 bases, with 13 bases lying between them. The CDR3 sequence: CASSIHRVGNEQFF. The CDR3 DNA reads as TGTGCCAGTAGTATTCACCGAGTGGGGAATGAGCAGTTCTTC.

At least ten counts were recorded for this clonotype. V is TRBV15 and J is TRBJ1-1; D gene unclear. V was shortened by 0 bases and J by 4 bases, with 6 bases between the two germline ends. Germline CDR1 reads LNHNV; CDR2 reads YYDKDF (reference sequence). The CDR3 is made up of 13 amino acids. Written as DNA, the CDR3 is TGTGCCACCAGCAGAGAGGCTCTCACTGAAGCTTTCTTT. It encodes CATSREALTEAFF. The full variable domain, completed using reference TRBV15 and TRBJ1-1, is DAMVIQNPRYQVTQFGKPVTLSCSQTLNHNVMYWYQQKSSQAPKLLFHYYDKDFNNEADTPDNFQSRRPNTSFCFLDIRSPGLGDTAMYLCATSREALTEAFFGQGTRLTVV.

The chain uses TRBV7-6 and TRBJ2-7; TRBD1 matches 7 bases. Losses at the gene ends were 1 base for V and 3 bases for J; bases not matched to a gene: 6. This CDR3 region has 15 residues. The germline V gene has CDR1 SGHVS and CDR2 FNYEAQ. In DNA form, the CDR3 reads TGTGCCAGCAGCTTAGGGGACCGACAGGGCTACGAGCAGTACTTC. Translated: CASSLGDRQGYEQYF.

At least ten counts were recorded for this clonotype. V usage is TRBV20-1 and J usage is TRBJ2-1; tentatively, D is TRBD2 (5 bases). The V and J ends lost 6 bases and 0 bases respectively, with 18 bases between them. The CDR3 spans 16 residues. Germline CDR1 is DFQATT and CDR2 is SNEGSKA (reference sequence). CDR3 coding DNA: TGCAGTGCACACAGCCCCTCAAGCGGCTCCTACAATGAGCAGTTCTTC. Translated: CSAHSPSSGSYNEQFF.

The gene calls are TRBV6-5 and TRBJ2-7; 9 bases agree with TRBD1. The CDR3 extends over 15 amino acids. J gave up 3 bases and V 2 bases, and 5 bases lay outside the gene matches. CDR1 is MNHEY and CDR2 is SVGAGI in the germline V gene. The CDR3 loop is CASSYRTGASYEQYF. Here the CDR3 DNA reads TGTGCCAGCAGTTACCGGACAGGGGCGAGCTACGAGCAGTACTTC.

This clonotype was seen more than once but under ten times. A much larger clone lies one base from this, so it may be a read error. This chain connects TRBV19 to TRBJ2-1; 14 positions agree with TRBD2. This CDR3 contains 17 residues. Germline CDR1 reads LNHDA; CDR2 reads SQIVND (reference sequence). Losses at the gene ends were 3 bases for V and 8 bases for J; bases not matched to a gene: 9. CDR3 residues: CASSIPGTSGRAHEQFF. The DNA for the CDR3 is TGTGCCAGTAGTATCCCCGGGACTAGCGGGAGAGCCCATGAGCAGTTCTTC.

Turning to this clonotype: A read error is possible here, since a much larger clone lies one base away. The chain links TRBV14 to TRBJ2-7; unclear D gene. Germline V gene lookup returns CDR1 SGHDN and CDR2 FVKESK. The CDR3 has 15 residues. CDR3 in amino acids: CASSQAPGPSYEQHF. Here the CDR3 DNA reads TGTGCCAGCAGCCAAGCCCCGGGCCCTTCCTACGAGCAGCACTTC.